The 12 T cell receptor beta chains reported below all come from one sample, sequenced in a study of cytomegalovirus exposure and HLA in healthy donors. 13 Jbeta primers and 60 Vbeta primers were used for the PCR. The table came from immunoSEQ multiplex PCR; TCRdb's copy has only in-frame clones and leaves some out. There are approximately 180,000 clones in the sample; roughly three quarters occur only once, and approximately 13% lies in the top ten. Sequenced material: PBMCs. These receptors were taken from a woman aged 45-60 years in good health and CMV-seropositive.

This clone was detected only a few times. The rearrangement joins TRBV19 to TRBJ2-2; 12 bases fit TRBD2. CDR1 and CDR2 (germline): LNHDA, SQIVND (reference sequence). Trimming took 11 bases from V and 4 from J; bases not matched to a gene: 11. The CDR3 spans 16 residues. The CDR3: CAAFLTSGGPTGELFF. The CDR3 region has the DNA TGTGCCGCATTCCTTACTAGCGGGGGGCCCACCGGGGAGCTGTTTTTT.

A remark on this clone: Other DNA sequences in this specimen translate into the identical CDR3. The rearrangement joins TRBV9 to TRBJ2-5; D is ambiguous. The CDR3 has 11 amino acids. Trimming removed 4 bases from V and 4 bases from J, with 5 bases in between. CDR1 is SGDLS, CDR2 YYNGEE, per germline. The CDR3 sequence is CASSRGETQYF. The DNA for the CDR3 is TGTGCCAGCAGCCGAGGAGAGACCCAGTACTTC. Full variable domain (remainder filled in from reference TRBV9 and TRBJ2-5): DSGVTQTPKHLITATGQRVTLRCSPRSGDLSVYWYQQSLDQGLQFLIQYYNGEERAKGNILERFSAQQFPDLHSELNLSSLELGDSALYFCASSRGETQYFGPGTRLLVL.

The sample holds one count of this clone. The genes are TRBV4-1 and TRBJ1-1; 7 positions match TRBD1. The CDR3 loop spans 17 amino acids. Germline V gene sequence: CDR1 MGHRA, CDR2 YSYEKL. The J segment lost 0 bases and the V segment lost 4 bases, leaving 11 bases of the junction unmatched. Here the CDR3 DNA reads TGCGCCAGCAGCCCAAGGGGGCGCAACGTCATGAACACTGAAGCTTTCTTT. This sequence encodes CASSPRGRNVMNTEAFF.

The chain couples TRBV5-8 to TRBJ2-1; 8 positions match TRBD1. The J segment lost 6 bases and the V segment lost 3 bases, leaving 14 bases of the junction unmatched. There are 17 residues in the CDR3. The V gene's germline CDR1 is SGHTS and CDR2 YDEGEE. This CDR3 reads CASSSHIGQGSGNEQFF. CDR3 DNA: TGTGCCAGCAGCTCCCACATAGGACAGGGTTCGGGCAATGAGCAGTTCTTC.

The CDR3 DNA sequence: TGTGCCAGCAGTTTTAAGGGGTTAACTGAAGCTTTCTTT. It specifies CASSFKGLTEAFF. The rearrangement joins TRBV27 to TRBJ1-1, with D possibly being TRBD1 (5 bases). The length of the CDR3 is 13 residues. V lost 3 bases and J lost 5, with 10 bases in between. CDR1 is MNHEY and CDR2 is SMNVEV in the germline V gene (reference sequence).

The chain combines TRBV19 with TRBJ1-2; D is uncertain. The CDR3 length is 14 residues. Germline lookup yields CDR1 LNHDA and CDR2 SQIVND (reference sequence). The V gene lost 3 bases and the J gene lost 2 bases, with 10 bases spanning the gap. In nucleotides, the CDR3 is TGTGCCAGTAGTATCTTGAACAGCAACTATGGCTACACCTTC. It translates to CASSILNSNYGYTF.

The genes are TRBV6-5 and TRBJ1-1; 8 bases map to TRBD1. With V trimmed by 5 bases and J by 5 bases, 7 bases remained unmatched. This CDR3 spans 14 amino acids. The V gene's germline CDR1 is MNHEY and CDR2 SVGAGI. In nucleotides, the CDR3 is TGTGCCAGCAGTACTGACAGGGGCAAGACTGAAGCTTTCTTT. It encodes CASSTDRGKTEAFF.

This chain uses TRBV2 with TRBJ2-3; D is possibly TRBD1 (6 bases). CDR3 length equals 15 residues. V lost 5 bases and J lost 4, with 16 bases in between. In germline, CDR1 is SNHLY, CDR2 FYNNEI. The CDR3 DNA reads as TGTGCCAGCAGTCTCCTCTGGGCAGGGGCAGATACGCAGTATTTT. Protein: CASSLLWAGADTQYF.

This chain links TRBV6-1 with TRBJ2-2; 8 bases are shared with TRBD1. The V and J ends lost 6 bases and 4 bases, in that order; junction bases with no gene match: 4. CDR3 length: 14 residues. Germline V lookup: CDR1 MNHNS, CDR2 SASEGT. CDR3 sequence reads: CASREDRATGELFF. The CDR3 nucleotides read TGTGCCAGCAGAGAGGACAGGGCCACCGGGGAGCTGTTTTTT.

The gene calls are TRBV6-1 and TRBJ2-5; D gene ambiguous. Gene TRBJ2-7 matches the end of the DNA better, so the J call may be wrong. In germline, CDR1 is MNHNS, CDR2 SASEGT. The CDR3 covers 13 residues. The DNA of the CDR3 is TGTGCCAGCAGTGAAGCACCCCGTTACGAGCAGTACTTC. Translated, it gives CASSEAPRYEQYF.

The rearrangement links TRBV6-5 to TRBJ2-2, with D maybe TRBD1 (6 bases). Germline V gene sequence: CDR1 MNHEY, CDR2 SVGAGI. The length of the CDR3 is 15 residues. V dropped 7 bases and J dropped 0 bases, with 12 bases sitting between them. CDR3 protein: CASTPGGPNTGELFF. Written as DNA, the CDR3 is TGTGCCAGCACCCCTGGGGGCCCGAACACCGGGGAGCTGTTTTTT.

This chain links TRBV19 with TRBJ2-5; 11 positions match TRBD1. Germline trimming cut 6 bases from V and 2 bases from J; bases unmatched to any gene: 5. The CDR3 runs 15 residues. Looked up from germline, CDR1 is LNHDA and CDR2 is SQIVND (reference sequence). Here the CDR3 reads CASRPGTGGQETQYF. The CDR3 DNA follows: TGTGCCAGTAGACCTGGGACAGGGGGACAAGAGACCCAGTACTTC.